Listed here are 13 T cell receptor beta chains from one sample, sequenced in a study of control samples from healthy donors and cancer patients. The table came from immunoSEQ multiplex PCR; TCRdb's copy has only in-frame clones and leaves some out. The sample holds 73,000 or so clones; roughly 87% are singletons and the top ten take 4%. Sample: blood. These receptors all stem from a woman in her forties or fifties in good health.

The CDR3 sequence is CASSEYGGGGYTF. CDR3 sequence (DNA): TGTGCCAGCAGTGAATACGGGGGAGGAGGCTACACCTTC. The rearrangement joins TRBV25-1 to TRBJ1-2; D is possibly TRBD1 (5 bases). The CDR3 is 13 residues long. V was trimmed by 0 bases and J by 8 bases, leaving 10 bases between them. Germline CDR1 is MGHDK and CDR2 is SYGVNS.

The CDR3 loop reads CASSPRPGRVPTDTQYF. CDR3 DNA: TGTGCCAGCAGTCCCCGTCCTGGCCGGGTTCCCACAGATACGCAGTATTTT. The J gene is TRBJ2-3, the V gene TRBV27, with D unclear. The V end was cut by 5 bases, the J end by 2 bases, with 20 bases between. In germline, CDR1 is MNHEY, CDR2 SMNVEV (reference sequence). CDR3 length equals 17 residues.

This chain joins TRBV14 and TRBJ2-7; perhaps TRBD2 as D (5 bases). The germline V and J ends were trimmed by 1 base and 6 bases, with 13 bases remaining between them. CDR3 length: 14 amino acids. Germline V CDR1 and CDR2: SGHDN, FVKESK. The CDR3 nucleotides read TGTGCCAGCAGCCAAGTTAATCGAGGAGGCGAGCAGTACTTC. Amino acid sequence: CASSQVNRGGEQYF.

This rearrangement joins TRBV10-3 to TRBJ2-2; no definite D call. This CDR3 is 13 amino acids long. Trimming pared 2 bases from V and 1 base from J, leaving 2 bases between. CDR1 ENHRY and CDR2 SYGVKD come from the germline V gene. The CDR3 nucleotides are TGTGCCATCAGTGAGGAGAACACCGGGGAGCTGTTTTTT. This encodes CAISEENTGELFF.

With respect to this clone: This specimen includes other DNA sequences encoding the same CDR3. This chain links TRBV4-2 with TRBJ2-1, with 9 bases matching TRBD2. This CDR3 comprises 17 residues. Losses at the gene ends were 0 bases for V and 2 bases for J; bases not matched to a gene: 5. Germline assignment: CDR1 LGHNA and CDR2 YNFKEQ. CDR3 sequence reads: CASSQELAGGPYNEQFF. The CDR3, as DNA: TGTGCCAGCAGCCAAGAGCTCGCGGGAGGGCCCTACAATGAGCAGTTCTTC.

DNA of the CDR3: TGTGCCAGCAGCCGGAGCTCCTTACCCGGGGAGCTGTTTTTT. Translating it yields CASSRSSLPGELFF. This chain joins TRBV14 and TRBJ2-2, with D hard to call. The CDR3 sequence is 14 residues long. Germline V gives CDR1 SGHDN, CDR2 FVKESK. The V gene lost 4 bases and the J gene lost 6 bases, with 12 bases spanning the gap.

The gene calls are TRBV15 and TRBJ2-2; D could derive from TRBD1 or TRBD2 (5 bases each). The CDR3 totals 18 residues. With 0 bases removed from V and 5 bases from J, the gap between germline ends came to 19 bases. The V gene's germline CDR1 is LNHNV and CDR2 YYDKDF (reference sequence). For the CDR3, the DNA is TGTGCCACCAGCAGAGAAGGCATATGGCAGGGACGGACCGGGGAGCTGTTTTTT. Protein product: CATSREGIWQGRTGELFF.

The chain recombines TRBV27 with TRBJ1-2; D is uncertain. This CDR3 spans 13 amino acids. Trimming removed 7 bases at V and 2 bases at J, with 11 bases between. CDR1 and CDR2 from the germline V gene are MNHEY and SMNVEV (reference sequence). CDR3 protein: CASNWRTNYGYTF. In nucleotides, the CDR3 is TGTGCCAGCAATTGGCGCACAAACTATGGCTACACCTTC.

This chain uses TRBV19 with TRBJ1-1, with D possibly TRBD1 on 5 matching bases. This CDR3 region has 14 residues. CDR1 is LNHDA and CDR2 is SQIVND in the germline V gene (reference sequence). V shed 7 bases and J shed 0 bases, with 12 bases lying between them. The CDR3 sequence: CASIPTDMNTEAFF. DNA for the CDR3: TGTGCCAGTATTCCGACAGATATGAACACTGAAGCTTTCTTT.

V and J are TRBV28 and TRBJ2-7; perhaps TRBD1 as D (6 bases). CDR3 size: 14 residues. Trimming removed 4 bases from V and 3 bases from J, with 13 bases in between. CDR1 is MDHEN and CDR2 is SYDVKM in the germline V gene. CDR3 sequence: CASSSMDSNYEQYF. For the CDR3, the DNA is TGTGCCAGCAGTTCGATGGACAGCAACTACGAGCAGTACTTC.

The rearrangement links TRBV28 to TRBJ2-5; D may be TRBD2 (6 bases). This CDR3 comprises 13 residues. CDR1 and CDR2 from the germline V gene are MDHEN and SYDVKM. The germline V and J ends were trimmed by 5 bases and 1 base, with 8 bases remaining between them. DNA of the CDR3: TGTGCCAGCAGTCCCGGGAGCCAAGAGACCCAGTACTTC. Translated, it gives CASSPGSQETQYF.

In DNA form, the CDR3 reads TGTGCCAGCAGTCGGGACTCTCAAGAGACCCAGTACTTC. It translates to CASSRDSQETQYF. The chain couples TRBV9 to TRBJ2-5; tentatively, D is TRBD2 (6 bases). V was shortened by 5 bases and J by 2 bases, with 10 bases between the two germline ends. CDR3 size: 13 residues. Germline lookup yields CDR1 SGDLS and CDR2 YYNGEE.

The V and J genes are TRBV30 and TRBJ1-1; D is undetermined. V lost 1 base and J 4 bases, leaving 13 bases between the germline ends. The CDR3 runs 14 residues. Germline CDR1 reads GTSNPN; CDR2 reads SVGIG (reference sequence). The CDR3 sequence: CAWSEPIGTTEAFF. The CDR3 DNA reads TGTGCCTGGAGTGAGCCGATCGGAACCACTGAAGCTTTCTTT. The full variable domain, in which reference TRBV30 and TRBJ1-1 provide the parts outside the CDR3, is SQTIHQWPATLVQPVGSPLSLECTVEGTSNPNLYWYRQAAGRGLQLLFYSVGIGQISSEVPQNLSASRPQDRQFILSSKKLLLSDSGFYLCAWSEPIGTTEAFFGQGTRLTVV.